The 9 T cell receptor beta chains in this list originate from one sample, sequenced in a study of early T cells in non-severe SARS-CoV-2 infection. TCRdb fed the 5' RACE reads into MiXCR, producing one record per CDR3 protein. The sample contains about 60,000 distinct CDR3 sequences, roughly 5.5% of which appear only once. Material for sequencing was whole blood. The receptors stem from an adult who was a healthcare worker with PCR-confirmed SARS-CoV-2 infection or an uninfected control (not recorded which).

J is TRBJ1-3 and V is TRBV10-3, with 11 nucleotides matching TRBD1. After removal of 7 bases from V and 1 base from J, the junction contained 9 bases not matched to a gene. The CDR3 runs 17 residues. The germline V gene encodes CDR1 ENHRY and CDR2 SYGVKD. The CDR3 is CAINTRTGGMSGNTIYF. The CDR3 nucleotides are TGTGCCATCAATACTAGGACAGGGGGCATGTCTGGAAACACCATATATTTT.

This clonotype was seen at least ten times. The V and J genes are TRBV7-3 and TRBJ2-1; 14 bases line up with TRBD2. The CDR3 consists of 15 residues. V gave up 5 bases and J gave up 9 bases; unmatched junction bases: 6. Germline V CDR1 and CDR2: SGHTA, FQGTGA. DNA for the CDR3: TGTGCCAGCAGCGCCGGGACTAGCGGGGGCAGTGAGCAGTTCTTC. This encodes CASSAGTSGGSEQFF.

In this sample, this clonotype turned up many times. The rearrangement uses TRBV19 and TRBJ2-3, with 12 positions matching TRBD2. There are 16 residues in the CDR3. Germline V lookup: CDR1 LNHDA, CDR2 SQIVND (reference sequence). Germline trimming cut 4 bases from V and 5 bases from J; bases unmatched to any gene: 7. CDR3 bases: TGTGCCAGTAGTACCCCTAGCGGGGGGGCAGGAGATACGCAGTATTTT. It yields the protein CASSTPSGGAGDTQYF.

By sample fraction, this clonotype is medium-sized. The chain employs TRBV9 and TRBJ1-2; D is uncertain. This CDR3 spans 16 amino acids. V lost 3 bases and J lost 0, with 15 bases in between. The germline gives CDR1 SGDLS, CDR2 YYNGEE. The CDR3 coding sequence is TGTGCCAGCAGCGGATACGACGTGGTGGCTAACTATGGCTACACCTTC. It yields the protein CASSGYDVVANYGYTF. The full variable domain, rest sourced from reference TRBV9 and TRBJ1-2, is DSGVTQTPKHLITATGQRVTLRCSPRSGDLSVYWYQQSLDQGLQFLIQYYNGEERAKGNILERFSAQQFPDLHSELNLSSLELGDSALYFCASSGYDVVANYGYTFGSGTRLTVV.

This clonotype has just a few counts. The chain is built from TRBV2 and TRBJ2-3; D tentatively reads TRBD1 or TRBD2 (5 bases each). The germline CDR1 and CDR2 sequences are SNHLY and FYNNEI. The CDR3 sequence is 18 residues long. V lost 8 bases and J lost 0, with 24 bases in between. This chain's CDR3 is CASPEVRGLRTSTDTQYF. The DNA for the CDR3 is TGTGCCAGCCCTGAGGTTCGGGGCTTAAGAACTAGCACAGATACGCAGTATTTT.

This clonotype came up many times. This chain joins TRBV4-3 and TRBJ2-7; D is perhaps TRBD2 (5 bases). The V gene's germline CDR1 is LGHNA and CDR2 YSLEER. The CDR3 is 15 amino acids. V was clipped by 3 bases and J by 0 bases, with 12 bases between them. The CDR3 DNA reads as TGCGCCAGCAGCCACTACGGGGAAAGCTCCTACGAGCAGTACTTC. Protein sequence: CASSHYGESSYEQYF.

At least ten counts were recorded for this clonotype. This chain uses TRBV5-4 with TRBJ2-7; the D is unclear. Trimming cost V 0 bases and J 6 bases, with 16 bases left between them. The CDR3 covers 15 residues. Germline V lookup: CDR1 SGHNT, CDR2 YYREEE (reference sequence). CDR3 residues: CASSLGPHTRSEQYF. Written as DNA, the CDR3 is TGTGCCAGCAGCTTGGGGCCCCACACCCGCAGCGAGCAGTACTTC. The entire variable domain, with the rest obtained from reference TRBV5-4 and TRBJ2-7, is as follows: ETGVTQSPTHLIKTRGQQVTLRCSSQSGHNTVSWYQQALGQGPQFIFQYYREEENGRGNFPPRFSGLQFPNYSSELNVNALELDDSALYLCASSLGPHTRSEQYFGPGTRLTVT.

The V call is TRBV3-1, the J call TRBJ2-1; D uncertain. The germline V and J ends were trimmed by 1 base and 3 bases, with 1 base remaining between them. In germline, CDR1 is LGHDT, CDR2 YNNKEL (reference sequence). The length of the CDR3 is 12 residues. CDR3 DNA: TGTGCCAGCAGCCAAGGCTACAATGAGCAGTTCTTC. As protein: CASSQGYNEQFF.

This clonotype was seen ten or more times. J is TRBJ2-1 and V is TRBV3-1; 11 bases are shared with TRBD2. The CDR3 contains 18 residues. Germline CDR1 LGHDT, CDR2 YNNKEL (reference sequence). V trimming: 1 base; J trimming: 5 bases; junction bases outside the gene matches: 10. Here the CDR3 DNA reads TGTGCCAGCAGCCAAGGAATTTTAGCGGGGGGGCCCAACAATGAGCAGTTCTTC. Its translation: CASSQGILAGGPNNEQFF.